The text below deals with one T cell receptor (beta chain). As yet, its antigen is unknown. The data were obtained in a study of molecular identifiers for immune sequencing clone quantification. Study-wide findings and caveats: Roughly 1 million naive cells reportedly did not prevent detection of spiked Jurkat TCR RNA from one cell. The study found clones above 20 RNA copies held over 98% of effector molecules and under 1% in naive cells.

Generation of bulk TCR libraries relied on previously described methods and listed TCR primers. TCRdb re-derived calls from the PCR reads in MiXCR, one entry per CDR3 protein. The sample shows hundreds of thousands of distinct CDR3 sequences, less than 30% of them seen only once. Sorting recovered naive CD8 T cells on a CD8+CD4-CCR7+CD45RA+ profile. This CDR3 spans 15 amino acids. Trimming took off 6 bases at V and 6 bases at J, with 19 bases between the two ends. The V gene's germline CDR1 is MNHNS and CDR2 SASEGT. The specimen was naive CD8+ T cells from blood, with Jurkat cell RNA spiked in. Subset specified: FACS-sorted CD8+CD4-CCR7+CD45RA+ naive T cells. The clonotype was recovered from a human donor in good health. Some libraries in this study had Jurkat cell RNA spiked in. The gene calls are TRBV6-1 and TRBJ2-3, with a possible D match to TRBD1 (5 bases). The CDR3 DNA sequence: TGTGCCAGCAGCCACCGTTACGGCCAGGGCGATACGCAGTATTTT. It yields the protein CASSHRYGQGDTQYF.